This T cell receptor beta chain emerged from a study of regulatory T cells in long-lasting Graves disease. This clonotype showed up many times. Its matching antigen is unknown. The ends were cut back, 1 base at V and 0 bases at J, with 7 bases in the middle. Germline V lookup: CDR1 SNHLY, CDR2 FYNNEI. The CDR3 consists of 15 residues. Study-wide results and caveats: Compared with new cases, persistent Graves' patients showed reduced TCR diversity.

Investigators prepared the TCR beta libraries by applying iRepertoire HTBI primers and Arm-PCR of CDR3 regions. TCRdb passed the multiplex PCR reads through MiXCR, listing each CDR3 protein once. The sample lists about 450,000 distinct CDR3 sequences, 16% seen once, with approximately 11% in the top ten. The sample's time point: newly diagnosed GD, antithyroid drugs for less than 3 months. RNA from PBMCs was the source of the TCR library. The same specimen was also included in a second study, on T cells in Graves' hyperthyroidism and ophthalmopathy.

The chain links TRBV2 to TRBJ1-5; D unclear. This TCR was sampled from a woman younger than 45 with Graves disease. The material was peripheral blood mononuclear cells (PBMCs), obtained at new diagnosis, from a patient treated with antithyroid drugs. The CDR3, as DNA: TGTGCCAGCAGTGAAGACGGATATAGCAATCAGCCCCAGCATTTT. Protein: CASSEDGYSNQPQHF.